The clone carrying this T cell receptor (beta chain) was recorded a few times. No antigen is known for it. TCRdb passed the RT-PCR reads through MiXCR, listing each CDR3 protein once. The sample includes about 780,000 distinct CDR3 sequences, 18% of them seen just once. This sample stems from a study of response to subunit inactivated influenza vaccine. The study's findings and limits: Authors suggested seasonal influenza vaccinations each recruit few new T cells.

The length of the CDR3 is 13 residues. Germline assignment: CDR1 MNHNY and CDR2 SVGAGI (reference sequence). Trimming took 4 bases from V and 4 from J, leaving 11 bases between them. The sequencing used PBMCs from blood, collected 5 days after vaccination. V is TRBV6-6 and J is TRBJ2-7; D perhaps matches TRBD2 (6 bases). This sequence was found in a man aged 45-65 years who received an inactivated influenza vaccine. This CDR3 reads CASSSPGVYEQYF. The DNA of the CDR3 is TGTGCCAGCAGTTCCCCGGGGGTTTACGAGCAGTACTTC.